What follows is one TCR beta chain and its context. Sequencing was performed with immunoSEQ multiplex PCR; in TCRdb, only in-frame clones are kept and a portion is missing. The table shows 82,000 or so clones, with 90% occurring only once. The sample comes from a study of T cell responses to AZD1222 COVID-19 vaccine. This CDR3 region has 14 residues. Germline V gene lookup returns CDR1 SGHVS and CDR2 FQNEAQ. After removal of 4 bases from V and 9 bases from J, the junction contained 10 bases not matched to a gene. V is TRBV7-8 and J is TRBJ2-7; TRBD1 agrees at 9 bases. The material was peripheral blood, obtained on day 0 of AZD1222 vaccination. The sequence was collected from an adult in good health. This chain's CDR3 is CASSYRDRAAAQYF. The CDR3 DNA reads TGTGCCAGCAGCTACCGGGACAGGGCCGCGGCGCAGTACTTC.